This TCR beta chain was recovered during a study of CD8 T cells in Susac syndrome. General observations from the study: The study's TCR sequencing and HLA analysis drew on a certain number of individuals. That number was acknowledged as relatively small.

A note on this clonotype: Antigen unknown.

V was shortened by 2 bases and J by 3 bases, with 10 bases between the two germline ends. Germline CDR1 is SGHTA and CDR2 is FQGNSA. The CDR3 is 15 residues long. RNA totalling about 0.5 to 1 ug underwent reverse transcription with random hexamers. TCRdb re-called the immunoSEQ multiplex PCR reads through MiXCR, storing one row per CDR3 protein. The sample comprises 100,000 to 150,000 distinct CDR3 sequences, approximately 79% of which are singletons, and 0.45% to 0.65% rests with the top ten. The sequencing sample was made of CD8+ T cells from PBMCs. V is TRBV7-2 and J is TRBJ2-2; D is possibly TRBD1 or TRBD2 (5 bases each). The source of this sequence is a human donor with multiple sclerosis. In DNA, the CDR3 is TGTGCCAGCAGCTTAATGCGAGGGGACACCGGGGAGCTGTTTTTT. This gives the protein CASSLMRGDTGELFF.